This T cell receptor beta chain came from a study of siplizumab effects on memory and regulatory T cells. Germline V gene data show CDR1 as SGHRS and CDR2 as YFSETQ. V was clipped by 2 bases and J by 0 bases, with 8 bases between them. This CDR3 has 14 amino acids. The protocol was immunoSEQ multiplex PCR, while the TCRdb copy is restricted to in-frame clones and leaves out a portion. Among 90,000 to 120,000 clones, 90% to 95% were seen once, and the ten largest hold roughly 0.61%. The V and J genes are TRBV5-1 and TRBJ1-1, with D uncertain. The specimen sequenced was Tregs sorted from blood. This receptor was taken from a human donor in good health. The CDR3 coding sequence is TGCGCCAGCAGCTTCCGACAAATGAACACTGAAGCTTTCTTT. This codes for CASSFRQMNTEAFF.